This T cell receptor beta chain originates from a study of blood T cell repertoires in COVID-19. Generated by immunoSEQ multiplex PCR, the TCRdb table keeps only in-frame clones and is missing some. This sample carries fewer than 300,000 clones, more than 80% of them seen once, and the ten largest clones take 1% to 1.3%. The V end was cut by 2 bases, the J end by 5 bases, with 8 bases between. CDR3 length equals 13 residues. CDR1 is LGHDT and CDR2 is YNNKEL in the germline V gene (reference sequence). The chain is built from TRBV3-1 (or the pseudogene TRBV3-2) and TRBJ2-3; no clear D. The sequencing input was PBMCs or T cells enriched from blood (not recorded which). This clonotype originated in a woman aged 25 to 39 who had recovered from COVID-19. The CDR3 DNA sequence: TGTGCCAGCAGCCAATCCCCGGGAGATACGCAGTATTTT. Translating gives CASSQSPGDTQYF.